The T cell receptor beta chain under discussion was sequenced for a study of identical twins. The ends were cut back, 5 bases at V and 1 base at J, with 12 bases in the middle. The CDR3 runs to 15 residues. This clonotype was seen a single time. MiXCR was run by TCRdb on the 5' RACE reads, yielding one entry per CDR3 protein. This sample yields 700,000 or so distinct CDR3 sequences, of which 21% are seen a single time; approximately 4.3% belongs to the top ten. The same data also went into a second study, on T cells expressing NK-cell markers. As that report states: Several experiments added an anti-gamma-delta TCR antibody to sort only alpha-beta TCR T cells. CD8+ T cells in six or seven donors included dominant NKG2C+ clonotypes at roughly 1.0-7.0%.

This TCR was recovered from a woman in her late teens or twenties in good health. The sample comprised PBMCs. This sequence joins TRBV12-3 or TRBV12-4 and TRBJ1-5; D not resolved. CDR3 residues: CASSPARASNQPQHF. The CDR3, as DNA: TGTGCCAGCAGTCCGGCCCGGGCGAGCAATCAGCCCCAGCATTTT.